Shown below are 21 T cell receptor beta chains from a single sample sequenced in a study of T cells in Graves' hyperthyroidism and ophthalmopathy. RNA transcripts served as the template for amplifying TCR beta CDR3 regions. The TCR CDR3 first-round RT-PCR relied on the HTBI primer set. TCRdb re-analysed the multiplex PCR reads in MiXCR, keeping a single row per CDR3 protein. The sample gives some 550,000 distinct CDR3 sequences, less than 25% of which show up once; around 27% is in the top ten. The sample was blood. These receptors were taken from a man aged 18 to 35 with Graves' hyperthyroidism.

In regard to this clonotype: Compared with germline, one end of the junction differs, possibly owing to a read error. This rearrangement joins TRBV7-8 to TRBJ1-2, with no clear D. Germline CDR1 reads SGHVS; CDR2 reads FQNEAQ. This CDR3 is built from 14 residues. This chain's CDR3 is CAGSPSVSVEGYTF. As DNA, the CDR3 is TGTGCCGGCAGCCCTAGCGTTAGTGTGGAGGGCTACACCTTC.

This clonotype was detected ten times or more. V usage is TRBV7-9 and J usage is TRBJ2-5; unclear D gene. The germline V and J ends were trimmed by 1 base and 2 bases, with 5 bases remaining between them. The CDR3 has 13 residues. Per germline, CDR1 SEHNR and CDR2 FQNEAQ (reference sequence). CDR3 sequence (DNA): TGTGCCAGCAGCTTAGACATACAAGAGACCCAGTACTTC. Its translation: CASSLDIQETQYF.

This chain joins TRBV6-1 and TRBJ2-7; a weak D match, TRBD1 (6 bases). There are 13 residues in the CDR3. Germline assignment: CDR1 MNHNS and CDR2 SASEGT. The V end was cut by 6 bases, the J end by 3 bases, with 12 bases between. The CDR3 protein is CASRQGSNYEQYF. The CDR3 coding sequence is TGTGCCAGCAGGCAGGGGTCGAACTACGAGCAGTACTTC.

This clonotype was detected ten times or more. The genes are TRBV7-6 and TRBJ2-2; D gene ambiguous. The germline V gene encodes CDR1 SGHVS and CDR2 FNYEAQ. V was cut by 4 bases and J by 6 bases, with 6 bases left in between. The CDR3 spans 12 residues. The CDR3 is CASSSLAGELFF. In nucleotides, the CDR3 is TGTGCCAGCAGCTCGCTAGCCGGGGAGCTGTTTTTT.

This clonotype was detected many times. The chain carries TRBV6-5 and TRBJ1-2; D is undetermined. Per germline, CDR1 MNHEY and CDR2 SVGAGI. CDR3 length: 13 amino acids. V lost 7 bases and J 4 bases, leaving 13 bases between the germline ends. CDR3 DNA sequence: TGTGCCAGCACCGAGACCGTTCCCTATGGCTACACCTTC. Its translation is CASTETVPYGYTF.

This clonotype appeared a few times. This chain connects TRBV19 to TRBJ1-2; 11 bases map to TRBD1. The germline V gene has CDR1 LNHDA and CDR2 SQIVND (reference sequence). V lost 7 bases, J lost 8 bases, and 9 bases stayed unmatched. The CDR3 consists of 14 residues. The CDR3 spells CASIPGQGAQGYTF. The DNA of the CDR3 is TGTGCCAGTATCCCCGGACAGGGGGCGCAAGGCTACACCTTC.

The sample holds many counts of this clonotype. CDR3 coding DNA: TGTGCCAGCAGGGGCGACAGAGTGGAGGGGCAGATCACTGAAGCTTTCTTT. It yields the protein CASRGDRVEGQITEAFF. This chain links TRBV6-1 with TRBJ1-1; a possible D gene is TRBD1 (5 bases). Per germline, CDR1 MNHNS and CDR2 SASEGT. Trimming shortened V by 6 bases and J by 4 bases, and 24 bases separated the two germline ends. The CDR3 runs to 17 residues.

This clonotype has at least ten counts. V gene TRBV15 combines with J gene TRBJ2-5; a weak D match, TRBD2 (5 bases). The CDR3 consists of 12 residues. Trimming took off 0 bases at V and 9 bases at J, with 8 bases between the two ends. Germline V gene lookup returns CDR1 LNHNV and CDR2 YYDKDF (reference sequence). Written as DNA, the CDR3 is TGTGCCACCAGCAGAGATCAGGAGGCCCAGTACTTC. Protein: CATSRDQEAQYF. Supplemented by reference TRBV15 and TRBJ2-5, the full variable domain reads DAMVIQNPRYQVTQFGKPVTLSCSQTLNHNVMYWYQQKSSQAPKLLFHYYDKDFNNEADTPDNFQSRRPNTSFCFLDIRSPGLGDTAMYLCATSRDQEAQYFGPGTRLLVL.

With respect to this clonotype: No conserved phenylalanine or tryptophan ends this CDR3, so it is likely a read error. This chain links TRBV11-2 with TRBJ2-1; D call uncertain. The CDR3 sequence is 15 residues long. CDR1 and CDR2 from the germline V gene are SGHAT and FQNNGV. Trimming cost V 1 base and J 3 bases, with 10 bases left between them. The CDR3: CASSLVGQYYNEQFS. CDR3 bases: TGTGCCAGCAGCTTAGTGGGCCAGTACTACAATGAGCAGTTCTCC.

The chain has TRBV4-1 and TRBJ2-5; 15 bases match TRBD2. The CDR3 has 16 residues. The V and J ends lost 4 bases and 5 bases, in that order; junction bases with no gene match: 5. Germline V gene data show CDR1 as MGHRA and CDR2 as YSYEKL. The CDR3 DNA is TGCGCCAGCAGCCGACCCGGGACTAGCGGGGGGGAGACCCAGTACTTC. Translated, it gives CASSRPGTSGGETQYF.

This clonotype was seen a handful of times. The DNA of the CDR3 is TGTGCCAGCAGTGGTCAGGGGGCTGGCACTGAAGCTTTCTTT. This sequence encodes CASSGQGAGTEAFF. The genes are TRBV6-1 and TRBJ1-1; TRBD1 matches 8 bases. The germline V gene encodes CDR1 MNHNS and CDR2 SASEGT. V shed 4 bases and J 4 bases; nucleotides not matched to a gene: 5. This CDR3 contains 14 residues.

This clonotype was counted at least ten times. This chain's CDR3 is CSARDDGNQPQHF. CDR3 nucleotides: TGCAGTGCTAGAGATGACGGAAATCAGCCCCAGCATTTT. V usage is TRBV20-1 and J usage is TRBJ1-5, with no clear D. The CDR3 runs to 13 residues. Per germline, CDR1 DFQATT and CDR2 SNEGSKA (reference sequence). Deletions cut 0 bases from V and 4 bases from J, with 7 bases between.

This clonotype has ten or more counts. The chain joins TRBV12-3 or TRBV12-4 to TRBJ1-2; D is uncertain. Trimming pared 7 bases from V and 8 bases from J, leaving 14 bases between. This CDR3 contains 12 residues. DNA for the CDR3: TGTGCCAGCACCCGTTCGACCTTCGGCTACACCTTC. Translation gives CASTRSTFGYTF.

V and J are TRBV9 and TRBJ1-1; 8 bases align to TRBD1. This CDR3 spans 17 amino acids. Germline V gene data show CDR1 as SGDLS and CDR2 as YYNGEE. Unmatched junction bases numbered 10, after V lost 0 bases and J lost 3 bases. CDR3 amino acids: CASSVGAGGLADTEAFF. CDR3 nucleotides: TGTGCCAGCAGCGTAGGGGCAGGGGGCCTAGCTGACACTGAAGCTTTCTTT. The variable domain in full, completed from reference TRBV9 and TRBJ1-1, reads DSGVTQTPKHLITATGQRVTLRCSPRSGDLSVYWYQQSLDQGLQFLIQYYNGEERAKGNILERFSAQQFPDLHSELNLSSLELGDSALYFCASSVGAGGLADTEAFFGQGTRLTVV.

This clonotype was picked up many times. The chain has TRBV6-2 or TRBV6-3 and TRBJ1-2; D remains ambiguous. The germline V and J ends were trimmed by 6 bases and 5 bases, with 13 bases remaining between them. There are 13 residues in the CDR3. Germline V lookup: CDR1 MNHEY, CDR2 SVGEGT. The CDR3 loop is CASSLVAPYGYTF. Here the CDR3 DNA reads TGTGCCAGCAGCCTGGTGGCTCCGTATGGCTACACCTTC.

This clonotype was detected many times. The chain joins TRBV6-1 to TRBJ2-2, with 13 bases matching TRBD2. Per germline, CDR1 MNHNS and CDR2 SASEGT. This CDR3 has 19 residues. V shed 0 bases, J shed 1 base, and the junction held 5 bases outside the gene matches. CDR3 amino acids: CASSEARLAGGLNTGELFF. In DNA, the CDR3 is TGTGCCAGCAGTGAAGCCCGACTAGCGGGGGGACTGAACACCGGGGAGCTGTTTTTT.

The V call is TRBV4-2, the J call TRBJ1-1; a possible D gene is TRBD1 (5 bases). The CDR3 spans 14 residues. Trimming removed 8 bases at V and 1 base at J, with 14 bases between. Germline CDR1 LGHNA, CDR2 YNFKEQ. The CDR3 loop reads CASRRPGTNTEAFF. The CDR3 DNA reads as TGTGCCAGCCGCCGGCCGGGGACGAACACTGAAGCTTTCTTT.

In this sample, this clonotype turned up a few times. This chain uses TRBV11-1 with TRBJ2-2; 9 bases are a match to TRBD2. V dropped 3 bases and J dropped 4; count of bases not matched to a gene: 6. The CDR3 length is 16 residues. Germline CDR1 SGHAT, CDR2 FQDESV (reference sequence). The CDR3 here is CASSFKLAGPTGELFF. DNA for the CDR3: TGTGCCAGCAGCTTTAAACTAGCGGGTCCCACCGGGGAGCTGTTTTTT.

The chain couples TRBV4-2 to TRBJ1-1; D might be TRBD1 (6 bases). The germline V gene has CDR1 LGHNA and CDR2 YNFKEQ. The length of the CDR3 is 16 residues. V lost 0 bases, J lost 6 bases, and 17 bases lay in between. CDR3 amino acids: CASSQDPRGLGPEAFF. As DNA, the CDR3 is TGTGCCAGCAGCCAAGATCCCCGGGGGCTCGGGCCTGAAGCTTTCTTT.

This clonotype was picked up many times. The chain is built from TRBV6-1 and TRBJ1-1; D is ambiguous. Trimming stripped 6 bases from V and 2 bases from J, with 10 bases between. CDR1 is MNHNS, CDR2 SASEGT, per germline. The CDR3 is 13 amino acids. CDR3: CASRQDGNTEAFF. DNA of the CDR3: TGTGCCAGCAGGCAGGACGGAAACACTGAAGCTTTCTTT.

This rearrangement joins TRBV12-3 or TRBV12-4 to TRBJ2-3; 15 bases map to TRBD2. With V trimmed by 5 bases and J by 7 bases, 4 bases remained unmatched. This CDR3 region has 15 residues. CDR3 sequence (DNA): TGTGCCAGCAGTCCCGGACTAGCGGGGGGGAATACGCAGTATTTT. Its translation is CASSPGLAGGNTQYF.